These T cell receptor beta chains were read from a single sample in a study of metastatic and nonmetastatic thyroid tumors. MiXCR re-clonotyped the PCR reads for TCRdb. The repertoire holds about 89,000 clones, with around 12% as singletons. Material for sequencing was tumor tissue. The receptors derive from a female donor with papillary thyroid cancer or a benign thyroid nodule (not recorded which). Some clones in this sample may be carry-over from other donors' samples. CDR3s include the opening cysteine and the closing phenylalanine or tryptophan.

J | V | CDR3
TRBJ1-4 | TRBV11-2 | CASSLSLGGLEKLFF
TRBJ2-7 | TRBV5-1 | CASGQGNYEQYF
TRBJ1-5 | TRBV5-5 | CASSEDRQGNNQPQHF
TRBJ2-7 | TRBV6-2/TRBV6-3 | CASSQPTGGLTYEQYF
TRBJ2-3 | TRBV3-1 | CASSPGLSTDTQYF
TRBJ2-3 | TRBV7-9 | CASSLPAVTSTDTQYF
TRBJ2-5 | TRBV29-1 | CSAGTDGKTQYF
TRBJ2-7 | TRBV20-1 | CSARQAGTGPYGQYF
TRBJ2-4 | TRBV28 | CASSLQGRLTKNIQYF
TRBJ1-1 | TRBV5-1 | CASSSPHGAGGTEAFF
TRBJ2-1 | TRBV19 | CAIHSPRLAGTEQFF
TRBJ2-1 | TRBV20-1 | CSARGARLAAHNEQFF
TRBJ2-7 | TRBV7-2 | CASSLGGGLYEQYF
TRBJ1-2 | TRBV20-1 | CSARDEGRDYGYTF
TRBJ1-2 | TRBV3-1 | CASSRRGGSNYGYTF
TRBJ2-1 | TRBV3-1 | CASSLAGAGNEQFF
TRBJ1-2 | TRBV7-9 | CASSPGHVAGYTF
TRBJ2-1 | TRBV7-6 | CASSSYGNEQFF